The source of this T cell receptor beta chain is a study of cytomegalovirus exposure and HLA in healthy donors. The wider study: The roughly 700 first-cohort repertoires shared a platform with the approximately 130 validation repertoires, as reported in a later analysis.

A note on this clone: Its specificity is not known.

Clones were sequenced by immunoSEQ multiplex PCR, and TCRdb holds only the in-frame ones, with some missing. Of some 170,000 clones listed, approximately 89% were seen once; the top ten hold 6% to 8.5%. Study-wide findings and caveats: The study recorded 164 TCR beta chains that were cytomegalovirus-associated. Within the 100 to 150 validation repertoires, first-cohort TCR clusters tended to co-occur, according to a later analysis.

The CDR3 totals 13 residues. The J segment lost 9 bases and the V segment lost 6 bases, leaving 8 bases of the junction unmatched. From germline, CDR1 is KGHSH and CDR2 LQKENI. V gene TRBV18 combines with J gene TRBJ1-5; 7 bases are a match to TRBD1. The sequence came from a man under 40 in good health and CMV-seropositive. The sequencing input was PBMCs. CDR3 DNA sequence: TGTGCCAGCTCTCCTACAGGGGCCATGCCCCAGCATTTT. Residues: CASSPTGAMPQHF.